What follows are 17 T cell receptor beta chains derived from one specimen sequenced in a study of Graves' ophthalmopathy and Graves' hyperthyroidism. Researchers took RNA transcripts and amplified TCR beta CDR3 regions from them. Second-round multiplex PCR came after a first-round RT-PCR that employed HTBI primers. In TCRdb, the multiplex PCR reads were re-called with MiXCR into one record per CDR3 protein. The table shows approximately 700,000 distinct CDR3 sequences, with approximately 39% occurring only once. Source material: peripheral blood. Receptors were obtained from an adult man with Graves' ophthalmopathy.

V and J are TRBV2 and TRBJ1-5, with D uncertain. The CDR3 length is 12 residues. CDR1 is SNHLY and CDR2 is FYNNEI in the germline V gene. V was shortened by 7 bases and J by 11 bases, with 15 bases between the two germline ends. CDR3 region: CASIPDTQTQHF. CDR3 coding DNA: TGTGCCAGCATCCCCGACACACAGACCCAGCATTTT.

The rearrangement joins TRBV19 to TRBJ2-6, with TRBD1 identical over 8 bases. CDR3 size: 15 residues. V shed 9 bases, J shed 0 bases, and the junction held 4 bases outside the gene matches. Per the germline V gene, CDR1 is LNHDA and CDR2 is SQIVND (reference sequence). The CDR3 spells CASTQGASGANVLTF. In DNA, the CDR3 is TGTGCCAGCACCCAGGGGGCCTCTGGGGCCAACGTCCTGACTTTC.

Concerning this clonotype itself: The limits of the CDR3 on the DNA are not certain, so only TCRdb's listed CDR3 is given. V gene TRBV5-1 combines with J gene TRBJ1-2; the table's D call of TRBD1 was not tested on the DNA. With termini counted, the CDR3 has 15 amino acids. The V gene's germline CDR1 is SGHRS and CDR2 YFSETQ. The CDR3 reads CASSLKEVGGGAHTF.

The sample holds many counts of this clonotype. The J gene is TRBJ1-6, the V gene TRBV11-2, with TRBD1 identical over 7 bases. Germline assignment: CDR1 SGHAT and CDR2 FQNNGV. The trim removed 1 base at V and 16 bases at J, leaving 7 bases unmatched. This CDR3 is 13 amino acids long. The CDR3 DNA follows: TGTGCCAGCAGCTTAGTAGGGGGCAGGGATCTCCACTTT. Translation gives CASSLVGGRDLHF.

Notes on this clonotype: A much larger clone differs by one base, so this may be a read error. The chain joins TRBV10-3 to TRBJ1-5; TRBD1 agrees at 7 bases. This CDR3 has 16 residues. J lost 0 bases, V lost 6 bases, and 8 bases had no gene match. Germline V lookup: CDR1 ENHRY, CDR2 SYGVKD. The CDR3 protein is CAISPQGPYSNQPQHF. The DNA for the CDR3 is TGTGCCATCAGCCCACAGGGGCCGTATAGCAATCAGCCCCAGCATTTT.

The chain has TRBV6-6 and TRBJ1-5; a possible D gene is TRBD1 (6 bases). This CDR3 region has 14 residues. The ends were cut back, 5 bases at V and 11 bases at J, with 19 bases in the middle. Germline V CDR1 and CDR2: MNHNY, SVGAGI (reference sequence). CDR3 in amino acids: CASSEATGLAAQHF. The CDR3 nucleotides are TGTGCCAGCAGTGAAGCGACAGGACTGGCAGCCCAGCATTTT.

Turning to this clonotype: One end of the junction varies from germline; a read error may be responsible. The gene calls are TRBV25-1 and TRBJ2-3, with 9 bases lining up with TRBD1. Germline CDR1 and CDR2: MGHDK and SYGVNS. CDR3 length equals 15 residues. CDR3 loop: CATSDRDRDTDTQYF. The CDR3 DNA reads TGTGCCACCAGTGACCGGGACAGGGACACAGATACGCAGTATTTT. Full variable domain (rest looked up from reference TRBV25-1 and TRBJ2-3): EADIYQTPRYLVIGTGKKITLECSQTMGHDKMYWYQQDPGMELHLIHYSYGVNSTEKGDLSSESTVSRIRTEHFPLTLESARPSHTSQYLCATSDRDRDTDTQYFGPGTRLTVL.

CDR3 in amino acids: CATRQTGVTETQYF. CDR3 bases: TGTGCCACGCGACAGACAGGGGTTACAGAGACCCAGTACTTC. The V gene is TRBV10-3, the J gene TRBJ2-5, with TRBD1 matching over 8 bases. Germline CDR1 ENHRY, CDR2 SYGVKD. V dropped 10 bases and J dropped 4; count of bases not matched to a gene: 11. The CDR3 has 14 residues.

This clonotype was seen a handful of times. A much larger clone is a single base away; this may be a read error. The rearrangement joins TRBV15 to TRBJ1-1, with D tentatively TRBD1 (5 bases). Trimming removed 3 bases at V and 1 base at J, with 6 bases between. The CDR3 spans 13 residues. Germline V lookup: CDR1 LNHNV, CDR2 YYDKDF (reference sequence). The CDR3 coding sequence is TGTGCCACCAGCAGTGGACAGAACACTGAAGCTTTCTTT. Protein product: CATSSGQNTEAFF. Full variable domain (missing parts from reference TRBV15 and TRBJ1-1): DAMVIQNPRYQVTQFGKPVTLSCSQTLNHNVMYWYQQKSSQAPKLLFHYYDKDFNNEADTPDNFQSRRPNTSFCFLDIRSPGLGDTAMYLCATSSGQNTEAFFGQGTRLTVV.

This chain uses TRBV10-3 with TRBJ2-5, with D maybe TRBD2 (5 bases). V was clipped by 2 bases and J by 5 bases, with 18 bases between them. This CDR3 comprises 16 residues. Germline V gene sequence: CDR1 ENHRY, CDR2 SYGVKD. This chain's CDR3 is CAISEPWGEGRETQYF. CDR3 DNA: TGTGCCATCAGTGAGCCCTGGGGAGAGGGCCGGGAGACCCAGTACTTC.

The CDR3 sequence: CASSQGGTSGSLSYEQYF. The CDR3, as DNA: TGTGCCAGCAGCCAAGGTGGCACTAGCGGGAGTCTCTCCTACGAGCAGTACTTC. This rearrangement joins TRBV11-2 to TRBJ2-7; TRBD2 aligns across 11 bases. The junction had 12 bases not matched to a gene; V was cut back by 5 bases and J by 0 bases. Looked up from germline, CDR1 is SGHAT and CDR2 is FQNNGV. The CDR3 has 18 amino acids.

This clonotype was detected once. In this CDR3 the conserved last residue, phenylalanine or tryptophan, is missing, so a read error is likely. The DNA is omitted, as the CDR3 cannot be located on it reliably, and the CDR3 follows TCRdb's listing. This chain links TRBV2 with TRBJ2-5; the table assigns TRBD2, which was not confirmed against the DNA. The CDR3 length is 10 residues, termini included. Germline V CDR1 and CDR2: SNHLY, FYNNEI. The CDR3 loop is CASSPYGRAY.

The V and J genes are TRBV7-9 and TRBJ2-5; 11 positions match TRBD1. After removal of 3 bases from V and 4 bases from J, the junction contained 4 bases not matched to a gene. Germline CDR1 and CDR2: SEHNR and FQNEAQ (reference sequence). This CDR3 is 15 amino acids long. The CDR3 DNA sequence: TGTGCCAGCAGCTTCCGGACAGGGGGCCTAGAGACCCAGTACTTC. It yields the protein CASSFRTGGLETQYF.

This clonotype was counted many times. The rearrangement uses TRBV20-1 and TRBJ2-7, with D possibly called TRBD1 or TRBD2 (5 bases each). Germline V lookup: CDR1 DFQATT, CDR2 SNEGSKA (reference sequence). The germline V and J ends were trimmed by 7 bases and 0 bases, with 16 bases remaining between them. This CDR3 comprises 14 residues. DNA of the CDR3: TGCAGTGTCAGTTATCGGGACCGCTCCTACGAGCAGTACTTC. This codes for CSVSYRDRSYEQYF.

This clonotype has more than one count but fewer than ten. The V gene is TRBV25-1, the J gene TRBJ1-1; no clear D gene. Trimming stripped 7 bases from V and 6 bases from J, with 15 bases between. The V gene's germline CDR1 is MGHDK and CDR2 SYGVNS. The CDR3 consists of 13 residues. DNA for the CDR3: TGTGCCAGCACCCTGGAGGCGGGGTCTGAAGCTTTCTTT. Translating it yields CASTLEAGSEAFF.

This clonotype was recorded many times. The V and J genes are TRBV10-3 and TRBJ1-4; 7 bases match TRBD1. Germline V gives CDR1 ENHRY, CDR2 SYGVKD. CDR3 length: 12 amino acids. Trimming took 6 bases from V and 6 from J; bases not matched to a gene: 1. The CDR3 reads CAISTGDEKLFF. DNA of the CDR3: TGTGCCATCAGCACAGGGGATGAAAAACTGTTTTTT.

There are a few counts of this clonotype. V gene TRBV7-9 combines with J gene TRBJ2-7; perhaps D is TRBD1 or TRBD2 (5 bases each). Germline V gives CDR1 SEHNR, CDR2 FQNEAQ (reference sequence). Trimming pared 5 bases from V and 0 bases from J, leaving 14 bases between. This CDR3 contains 15 residues. The CDR3 DNA is TGTGCCAGCAGCAAGGCCGGGACGGCCTCCTACGAGCAGTACTTC. Translated: CASSKAGTASYEQYF.